These T cell receptor beta chains were read from a single sample in a study of cytomegalovirus exposure and HLA in healthy donors. This table comes from immunoSEQ multiplex PCR, and its TCRdb copy is limited to in-frame clones, with some not included. Among roughly 120,000 clones listed, 74% were seen once. The sequenced material came from PBMCs. Receptors were obtained from a woman in her forties or fifties in good health and CMV-seropositive. The CDR3 runs from the conserved cysteine through the conserved F or W. The order of the fields is J gene, D gene, clone size, V gene, CDR3 DNA, CDR3 protein. D genes are given only for firm matches. A clone size is listed for some rows: how often the clone was seen (once, few, many), or a class if it is expanded.

j_gene: TRBJ2-3; d_gene: TRBD2; abundance: .; v_gene: TRBV5-1; CDR3nt: TGCGCCAGCAGCTCTGGGACTAGCGGGGGACGCAGCACAGATACGCAGTATTTT; CDR3aa: CASSSGTSGGRSTDTQYF
j_gene: TRBJ2-7; d_gene: .; abundance: .; v_gene: TRBV19; CDR3nt: TGTGCCAGTAGTATTTATCCGAGGGAAAGGTTTTACGAGCAGTACTTC; CDR3aa: CASSIYPRERFYEQYF
j_gene: TRBJ2-3; d_gene: TRBD2; abundance: .; v_gene: TRBV4-1; CDR3nt: TGCGCCAGCAGCCATCGTTCCCCTCTAGCGGGGGCTGGGGATACGCAGTATTTT; CDR3aa: CASSHRSPLAGAGDTQYF
j_gene: TRBJ1-2; d_gene: .; abundance: many; v_gene: TRBV6-6; CDR3nt: TGTGCCAGCAGCCCTGGGCAGAACTATGGCTACACCTTC; CDR3aa: CASSPGQNYGYTF
j_gene: TRBJ2-7; d_gene: .; abundance: once; v_gene: TRBV10-3; CDR3nt: TGTGCCATCAGTGAGCCAACGACCCGGGGGAGCTCCTACGAGCAGTACTTC; CDR3aa: CAISEPTTRGSSYEQYF
j_gene: TRBJ2-1; d_gene: .; abundance: once; v_gene: TRBV25-1; CDR3nt: TGTGCCAGCAGTGGTCAGGGCTCCTACAATGAGCAGTTCTTC; CDR3aa: CASSGQGSYNEQFF
j_gene: TRBJ2-1; d_gene: .; abundance: .; v_gene: TRBV7-9; CDR3nt: TGTGCCAGCAGCTTCTCCGGGACTCACAATGAGCAGTTCTTC; CDR3aa: CASSFSGTHNEQFF
j_gene: TRBJ2-7; d_gene: .; abundance: .; v_gene: TRBV4-1; CDR3nt: TGCGCCAGCAGCCAAGATCTGGGGGACTGGTACGAGCAGTACTTC; CDR3aa: CASSQDLGDWYEQYF
j_gene: TRBJ2-2; d_gene: TRBD2; abundance: few; v_gene: TRBV9; CDR3nt: TGTGCCAGCAGCGTGACTAGCGGGGGGTCCGGGGAGCTGTTTTTT; CDR3aa: CASSVTSGGSGELFF
j_gene: TRBJ2-7; d_gene: TRBD2; abundance: .; v_gene: TRBV30; CDR3nt: TGTGCCTGGAGTGTACAGGATTGGGGGGGATACTCCTACGAGCAGTACTTC; CDR3aa: CAWSVQDWGGYSYEQYF
j_gene: TRBJ2-7; d_gene: .; abundance: few; v_gene: TRBV27; CDR3nt: TGTGCCAGCAGTTTAGGCAGGATCTCCTACGAGCAGTACTTC; CDR3aa: CASSLGRISYEQYF
j_gene: TRBJ2-7; d_gene: .; abundance: .; v_gene: TRBV7-3; CDR3nt: TGTGCCAGCAGCTTAGGCCATACCTACGAGCAGTACTTC; CDR3aa: CASSLGHTYEQYF
j_gene: TRBJ1-1; d_gene: TRBD1; abundance: .; v_gene: TRBV28; CDR3nt: TGTGCCAGCAGCCTCGGACAGGGAACTGAAGCTTTCTTT; CDR3aa: CASSLGQGTEAFF
j_gene: TRBJ1-6; d_gene: TRBD1; abundance: .; v_gene: TRBV7-2; CDR3nt: TGTGCCAGCAGCTTAACCGGGACAGGGTCTACACCCCTCCACTTT; CDR3aa: CASSLTGTGSTPLHF
j_gene: TRBJ1-2; d_gene: TRBD1; abundance: .; v_gene: TRBV19; CDR3nt: TGTGCCAGTAGTTCGCGGACAGGGAGGTTCTCTGGCTACACCTTC; CDR3aa: CASSSRTGRFSGYTF
j_gene: TRBJ1-3; d_gene: .; abundance: .; v_gene: TRBV9; CDR3nt: TGTGCCAGCAGCGTAGACAGCCATGATGGAAACACCATATATTTT; CDR3aa: CASSVDSHDGNTIYF
j_gene: TRBJ1-2; d_gene: TRBD1; abundance: once; v_gene: TRBV9; CDR3nt: TGTGCCAGCAGCTCACGGACAGGGGGCCAGTATGGCTACACCTTC; CDR3aa: CASSSRTGGQYGYTF
j_gene: TRBJ1-1; d_gene: TRBD1; abundance: .; v_gene: TRBV14; CDR3nt: TGTGCCAGCAGCCCGTCCCGGGACAGGGCCGGCACTGAAGCTTTCTTT; CDR3aa: CASSPSRDRAGTEAFF
j_gene: TRBJ1-3; d_gene: .; abundance: .; v_gene: TRBV4-3; CDR3nt: TGCGCCAGCAGCCAAGGGCTCGGAAACACCATATATTTT; CDR3aa: CASSQGLGNTIYF
j_gene: TRBJ1-6; d_gene: .; abundance: .; v_gene: TRBV19; CDR3nt: TGTGCCAGTGTGGACAGCTCCTATAATTCACCCCTCCACTTT; CDR3aa: CASVDSSYNSPLHF
j_gene: TRBJ2-6; d_gene: .; abundance: once; v_gene: TRBV6-5; CDR3nt: TGTGCCAGCAGTTACAGTAGCTCTGGGGCCAACGTCCTGACTTTC; CDR3aa: CASSYSSSGANVLTF
j_gene: TRBJ2-7; d_gene: TRBD1; abundance: .; v_gene: TRBV28; CDR3nt: TGTGCCAGCAAAGGCTCCCGGACAGGCTCCTACGAGCAGTACTTC; CDR3aa: CASKGSRTGSYEQYF
j_gene: TRBJ1-3; d_gene: TRBD1; abundance: few; v_gene: TRBV2; CDR3nt: TGTGCCAGCGAACAGGGGCTCTCTGGAAACACCATATATTTT; CDR3aa: CASEQGLSGNTIYF
j_gene: TRBJ2-7; d_gene: .; abundance: .; v_gene: TRBV29-1; CDR3nt: TGCAGCGTTCAAGAACCGGGGGTCTCCTACGAGCAGTACTTC; CDR3aa: CSVQEPGVSYEQYF
j_gene: TRBJ2-7; d_gene: .; abundance: few; v_gene: TRBV7-8; CDR3nt: TGTGCCAGCAGCCCAACGGCGGGGGCCACGATCGCCTACGAGCAGTACTTC; CDR3aa: CASSPTAGATIAYEQYF
j_gene: TRBJ2-1; d_gene: TRBD2; abundance: .; v_gene: TRBV10-3; CDR3nt: TGTGCCATCAATGGACTAGCGGCCTTTGAGCAGTTCTTC; CDR3aa: CAINGLAAFEQFF
j_gene: TRBJ2-1; d_gene: .; abundance: .; v_gene: TRBV5-1; CDR3nt: TGCGCCAGCAGCCCGGGGGAAGAGCAGTTCTTC; CDR3aa: CASSPGEEQFF
j_gene: TRBJ1-2; d_gene: .; abundance: .; v_gene: TRBV16; CDR3nt: TGTGCCAGCAGCCAATCTTTGGATCGCGGGGGCTACACCTTC; CDR3aa: CASSQSLDRGGYTF
j_gene: TRBJ2-3; d_gene: TRBD1; abundance: few; v_gene: TRBV7-9; CDR3nt: TGTGCCAGCAGCTTACAGGGGGCGCAAGATACGCAGTATTTT; CDR3aa: CASSLQGAQDTQYF